Below are 12 T cell receptor beta chains sequenced from a single sample in a study of blood T cell repertoires in COVID-19. Produced via immunoSEQ multiplex PCR; TCRdb's table is partial and in-frame only. The table shows some 130,000 clones, with approximately 86% occurring only once. The sequencing input was peripheral blood. The receptors were gathered from a woman in her seventies with COVID-19, enrolled during active disease.

The V call is TRBV29-1, the J call TRBJ2-3, with D tentatively TRBD1 (6 bases). The CDR3 is 14 residues long. Germline-derived CDR1 and CDR2 are SQVTM and ANQGSEA. Trimming cost V 4 bases and J 1 base, with 12 bases left between them. CDR3 DNA sequence: TGCAGCGTTGCTTGGGGGCTCCGCACAGATACGCAGTATTTT. Translating gives CSVAWGLRTDTQYF.

This chain uses TRBV5-6 with TRBJ1-4; weak D call: TRBD1 (6 bases). Germline CDR1 and CDR2: SGHDT and YYEEEE. This CDR3 has 15 amino acids. Trimming cost V 1 base and J 3 bases, with 10 bases left between them. CDR3 loop: CASSLRTAPNEKLFF. The CDR3 DNA sequence: TGTGCCAGCAGCTTGAGGACAGCCCCTAATGAAAAACTGTTTTTT.

The chain recombines TRBV6-5 with TRBJ1-4; 9 bases are shared with TRBD1. The germline gives CDR1 MNHEY, CDR2 SVGAGI. After removal of 6 bases from V and 8 bases from J, the junction contained 7 bases not matched to a gene. This CDR3 region has 14 residues. CDR3 DNA sequence: TGTGCCAGCAGGTCGACAGGGGGTTTGGAAAAACTGTTTTTT. This gives the protein CASRSTGGLEKLFF.

V is TRBV2 and J is TRBJ2-1, with D maybe TRBD1 (5 bases). The CDR3 contains 13 residues. Germline loops: CDR1 SNHLY, CDR2 FYNNEI. V was trimmed by 3 bases and J by 9 bases, leaving 12 bases between them. The CDR3 reads CASSDSPGREQFF. CDR3 DNA sequence: TGTGCCAGCAGTGATTCCCCAGGGCGTGAGCAGTTCTTC.

This clone was detected a few times. This chain links TRBV2 with TRBJ1-2; the D gene is possibly TRBD1 (5 bases). V lost 6 bases and J 8 bases, leaving 19 bases between the germline ends. The length of the CDR3 is 14 residues. Germline lookup yields CDR1 SNHLY and CDR2 FYNNEI. CDR3 protein: CASRRRLDQGGYTF. CDR3 sequence (DNA): TGTGCCAGCAGACGAAGACTAGACCAGGGAGGCTACACCTTC.

Only one count was recorded for this clone. The chain recombines TRBV5-4 with TRBJ2-2, with D tentatively TRBD1 (6 bases). CDR3 length: 14 residues. V lost 5 bases and J 4 bases, leaving 12 bases between the germline ends. The germline CDR1 and CDR2 sequences are SGHNT and YYREEE (reference sequence). CDR3: CASSLRGSTGELFF. As DNA, the CDR3 is TGTGCCAGCAGTCTCAGGGGTTCCACCGGGGAGCTGTTTTTT. Full variable domain (rest looked up from reference TRBV5-4 and TRBJ2-2): ETGVTQSPTHLIKTRGQQVTLRCSSQSGHNTVSWYQQALGQGPQFIFQYYREEENGRGNFPPRFSGLQFPNYSSELNVNALELDDSALYLCASSLRGSTGELFFGEGSRLTVL.

The rearrangement links TRBV11-2 to TRBJ1-3; D is uncertain. Germline CDR1 reads SGHAT; CDR2 reads FQNNGV. Trimming left V 4 bases short and J 0 bases short, with 13 bases between. The CDR3 loop spans 16 amino acids. The CDR3 reads CASSSGGRNSGNTIYF. The CDR3 coding sequence is TGTGCCAGCAGCTCTGGTGGGCGAAACTCTGGAAACACCATATATTTT.

J is TRBJ1-4 and V is TRBV5-8; D remains ambiguous. Germline CDR1 SGHTS, CDR2 YDEGEE. This CDR3 is 14 amino acids long. V lost 1 base, J lost 8 bases, and 12 bases lay in between. The CDR3, as DNA: TGTGCCAGCAGCTTGTATCCAGGCCGCGAAAAACTGTTTTTT. It specifies CASSLYPGREKLFF.

The chain joins TRBV5-1 to TRBJ1-1, with 8 bases fitting TRBD1. This CDR3 has 14 residues. V was clipped by 4 bases and J by 1 base; unmatched bases: 3. Germline CDR1 is SGHRS and CDR2 is YFSETQ. This chain's CDR3 is CASSLGQENTEAFF. The CDR3 DNA follows: TGCGCCAGCAGCCTGGGACAGGAGAACACTGAAGCTTTCTTT. Variable domain in full (rest from reference TRBV5-1 and TRBJ1-1): KAGVTQTPRYLIKTRGQQVTLSCSPISGHRSVSWYQQTPGQGLQFLFEYFSETQRNKGNFPGRFSGRQFSNSRSEMNVSTLELGDSALYLCASSLGQENTEAFFGQGTRLTVV.

The chain carries TRBV7-9 and TRBJ2-7; D is unclear. The CDR3 totals 15 residues. CDR1 SEHNR and CDR2 FQNEAQ come from the germline V gene (reference sequence). Trimming pared 2 bases from V and 2 bases from J, leaving 13 bases between. CDR3 sequence: CASSLTSDGAYEQYF. CDR3 in DNA: TGTGCCAGCAGCTTAACGAGTGACGGAGCCTACGAGCAGTACTTC.

This chain joins TRBV13 and TRBJ2-1, with D tentatively TRBD1 (6 bases). The CDR3 runs to 15 residues. Germline values: CDR1 PRHDT, CDR2 FYEKMQ (reference sequence). Trimming took off 4 bases at V and 4 bases at J, with 14 bases between the two ends. The CDR3 region has the DNA TGTGCCAGCAGCTCCGGGACATCCGTTTACAATGAGCAGTTCTTC. Residues: CASSSGTSVYNEQFF.

This clone appeared once. The rearrangement uses TRBV6-5 and TRBJ2-2; D not certain. The length of the CDR3 is 11 residues. The V gene lost 6 bases and the J gene lost 4 bases, with 3 bases spanning the gap. Germline assignment: CDR1 MNHEY and CDR2 SVGAGI. As DNA, the CDR3 is TGTGCCAGCAGCCGCACCGGGGAGCTGTTTTTT. Translating it yields CASSRTGELFF.